The following is a TCR beta chain sequence with its context. Its specificity is not known. Survey-level immunoSEQ v3.0 assays were run. TCRdb's table, derived via immunoSEQ multiplex PCR, lists solely in-frame clones and lacks some. The repertoire holds tens of thousands of clones, with roughly four fifths as singletons. This entry belongs to a study of long-term antiretroviral therapy in people with HIV. About the study: Specimens dating back about a decade before the 2015 immediate-ART recommendation are the oldest included. Findings of the study overall: In HIV, the repertoires covered a tighter span of CDR3 lengths than in controls.

This CDR3 contains 14 residues. Trimming stripped 4 bases from V and 2 bases from J, with 11 bases between. Germline V gene lookup returns CDR1 SNHLY and CDR2 FYNNEI. The samples, holding roughly 0.85-10 million cryopreserved PBMC, were thawed before DNA extraction was carried out. The TCR comes from a man younger than 35 with HIV. Sample: unsorted PBMCs, taken 1 year after starting antiretroviral therapy. The chain carries TRBV2 and TRBJ1-1, with D perhaps matching TRBD1 (5 bases). CDR3 in DNA: TGTGCCAGCAGTGTCCTACAGGAAAACACTGAAGCTTTCTTT. It encodes CASSVLQENTEAFF.